This T cell receptor (beta chain) appears in the sequencing data of a study of Ad26.COV2.S vaccination and SARS-CoV-2 variants. Study at large: Recipients of Ad26.COV2.S got it intramuscularly, once or twice 56 days apart. Study-level findings and limits: Across vaccine and placebo recipients, the breadth of non-spike TCRs was similar.

Treatment meaning: some 20 received Ad26.COV2.S at low or high dose, single or two shots; five or six received placebo; per-sample allocation not given. Specimens were obtained on day 63 following the first vaccine or placebo injection. The vaccine antigen was prefusion-stabilized Wuhan SARS-CoV-2 spike. Data came from immunoSEQ multiplex PCR; TCRdb stores just in-frame clones and leaves some out. The sample includes approximately 300,000 clones, about 82% of them seen just once. Per germline, CDR1 KGHSH and CDR2 LQKENI. CDR3 size: 17 residues. V lost 1 base and J 1 base, leaving 15 bases between the germline ends. The count of this clone is one. Its antigen is unidentified.

This TCR derives from a person aged 18-60 years who received the Ad26.COV2.S COVID-19 vaccine or a placebo. This sequence joins TRBV18 and TRBJ2-3; TRBD2 is a possible D gene (6 bases). The sample here was peripheral blood, taken in a trial of Ad26.COV2.S vaccine versus placebo. The CDR3 DNA is TGTGCCAGCTCACCACTGATGACGGGGGTAGGCACAGATACGCAGTATTTT. This codes for CASSPLMTGVGTDTQYF.